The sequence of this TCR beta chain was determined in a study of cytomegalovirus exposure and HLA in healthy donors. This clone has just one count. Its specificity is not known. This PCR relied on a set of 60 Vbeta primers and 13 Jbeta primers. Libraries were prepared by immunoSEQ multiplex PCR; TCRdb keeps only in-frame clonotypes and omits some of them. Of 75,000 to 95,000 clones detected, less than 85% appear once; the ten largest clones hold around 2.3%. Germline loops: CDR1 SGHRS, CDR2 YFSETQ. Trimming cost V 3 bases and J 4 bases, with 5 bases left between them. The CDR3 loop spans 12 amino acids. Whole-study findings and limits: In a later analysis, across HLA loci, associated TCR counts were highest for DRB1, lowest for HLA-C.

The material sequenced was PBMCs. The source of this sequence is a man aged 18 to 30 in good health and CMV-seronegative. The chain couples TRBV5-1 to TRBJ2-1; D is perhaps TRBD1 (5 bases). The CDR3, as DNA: TGCGCCAGCAGCTCAGGGTACAATGAGCAGTTCTTC. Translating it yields CASSSGYNEQFF.